This T cell receptor beta chain was recorded in a study of tumor T cells in aggressive B-cell lymphoma. Per germline, CDR1 SGHVS and CDR2 FNYEAQ. The trim removed 3 bases at V and 6 bases at J, leaving 5 bases unmatched. The CDR3 covers 14 residues. The repertoire was sequenced with immunoSEQ multiplex PCR; TCRdb's copy has only in-frame clones and lacks some. Here the sample spans over 1,000 clones, approximately 91% being singletons. Sequencing was performed on tumor tissue. This TCR was sampled from an adult with diffuse large B cell lymphoma. This rearrangement joins TRBV7-6 to TRBJ2-1, with TRBD2 matching over 7 bases. The CDR3 region has the DNA TGTGCCAGCAGCTTCCAGGGAGGGACCAATGAGCAGTTCTTC. It is translated as CASSFQGGTNEQFF.